A selection of T cell receptor beta chains follows, all from one sample in a study of blood T cell repertoires in COVID-19. The method was immunoSEQ multiplex PCR; TCRdb's version includes in-frame clones alone and lacks a portion of them. The sample carries approximately 6,000 clones, roughly 90% recorded once. The sequencing input was peripheral blood. Receptor source: a man aged 55-75 years with acute or convalescent COVID-19. Each CDR3 is given with its conserved first and last residue. A D gene is named only where the DNA matches it firmly.

d_call j_call v_call cdr3_aa
TRBD1 TRBJ2-7 TRBV2 CATRTGGSYEQYF
NA TRBJ2-5 TRBV5-1 CASSSSAAETQYF
TRBD1 TRBJ2-2 TRBV23-1 CASRPTGTTNTGELFF
TRBD2 TRBJ2-3 TRBV4-3 CASSHLAGGTDTQYF
NA TRBJ2-5 TRBV4-2 CASSRQPGQQETQYF
NA TRBJ1-5 TRBV19 CASSIDTGYRVNQPQHF
NA TRBJ1-5 TRBV21-1 CASAGTGDSSNQPQHF
TRBD2 TRBJ2-7 TRBV29-1 CSVDLAGGYEQYF
TRBD1 TRBJ2-1 TRBV7-6 CASSLVEGTGDVEQFF
TRBD2 TRBJ2-7 TRBV18 CASSPRGSGSSEQYF
TRBD2 TRBJ2-1 TRBV11-2 CASSLDLSGGYNEQFF
NA TRBJ2-3 TRBV5-1 CASSLGSSVNPDTQYF
NA TRBJ2-2 TRBV5-1 CASSFVRANTGELFF
NA TRBJ2-3 TRBV5-1 CASSSRLASSTDTQYF
TRBD1 TRBJ1-5 TRBV6-4 CASSGEQGQPQHF
NA TRBJ1-6 TRBV6-5 CASMGFQVSPLHF
TRBD1 TRBJ2-7 TRBV7-9 CASGLNRGRGEQYF
NA TRBJ1-1 TRBV3-1/TRBV3-2 CASRGGTEAFF
TRBD1 TRBJ2-5 TRBV27 CASSPHLGGRGGETQYF
NA TRBJ2-1 TRBV29-1 CSVEERRVGNEQFF
NA TRBJ2-3 TRBV2 CAARRGALTDTQYF
TRBD1 TRBJ1-6 TRBV5-8 CASSPPGQAYNSPLHF
TRBD1 TRBJ1-1 TRBV7-2 CASSPQAGGTEAFF
TRBD2 TRBJ2-3 TRBV10-2 CASKRVSGGPSTDTQYF
NA TRBJ1-1 TRBV4-1 CARRSMHYRVHDIMNTEAFF
NA TRBJ2-3 TRBV4-2 CASSPAGTDTQYF
NA TRBJ1-1 TRBV7-8 CASSYTENTEAFF
TRBD2 TRBJ2-5 TRBV10-1 CASSEWGGGRMETQYF
TRBD1 TRBJ2-1 TRBV29-1 CSVEGDRGWFF
TRBD1 TRBJ1-5 TRBV5-1 CASSSTGRQGRSSNQPQHF
NA TRBJ2-5 TRBV5-1 CASSSSGEVTQYF
NA TRBJ2-4 TRBV9 CASSVGVESKNIQYF
TRBD2 TRBJ2-5 TRBV3-1/TRBV3-2 CASSPGLVLRETQYF
NA TRBJ1-4 TRBV5-1 CASSYDTNGEKLFF
NA TRBJ1-2 TRBV5-1 CASSPQSRDNYGYTF
TRBD1 TRBJ2-2 TRBV30 CALRMGTGGDTGELFF
NA TRBJ2-1 TRBV3-1/TRBV3-2 CASSQAGGREQFF
NA TRBJ1-5 TRBV7-2 CASSPAGGPSNQPQHF
TRBD1 TRBJ1-4 TRBV2 CASRENPGGREKLFF
NA TRBJ1-4 TRBV5-6 CASSQNAGGVIEKLFF
TRBD2 TRBJ2-3 TRBV28 CASSSGLAGDGTDTQYF
TRBD2 TRBJ2-5 TRBV5-1 CASSLGTSGAQETQYF
NA TRBJ1-4 TRBV18 CASSPGALNEKLFF
TRBD1 TRBJ2-5 TRBV28 CASRSGQGPQETQYF
NA TRBJ1-6 TRBV6-5 CASSLLDSNSPLHF
TRBD1 TRBJ1-1 TRBV27 CASSFDGQGLTFF
TRBD2 TRBJ2-1 TRBV27 CASSLFSSGGYNEQFF
TRBD1 TRBJ1-2 TRBV2 CASRRTGQGGGYTF
TRBD1 TRBJ2-7 TRBV4-1 CASSRTVTGTGNEQYF
NA TRBJ1-5 TRBV6-5 CASNRGNQPQHF
TRBD2 TRBJ2-5 TRBV5-5 CASSPLPREGETQYF
TRBD1 TRBJ2-7 TRBV19 CASTLTGTGHYEQYF
NA TRBJ2-7 TRBV21-1 CASSPGRGIREQYF